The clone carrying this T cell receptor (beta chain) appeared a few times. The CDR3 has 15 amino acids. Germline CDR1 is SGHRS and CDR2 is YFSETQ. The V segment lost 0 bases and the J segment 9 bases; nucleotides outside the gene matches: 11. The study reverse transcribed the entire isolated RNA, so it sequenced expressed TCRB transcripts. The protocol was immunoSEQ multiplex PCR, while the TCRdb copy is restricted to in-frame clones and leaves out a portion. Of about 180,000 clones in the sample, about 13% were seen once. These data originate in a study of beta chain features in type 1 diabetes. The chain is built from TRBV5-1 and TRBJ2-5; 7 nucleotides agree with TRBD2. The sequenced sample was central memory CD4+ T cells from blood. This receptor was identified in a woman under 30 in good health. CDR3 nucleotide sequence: TGCGCCAGCAGCTTGGGGGTGTTGCGGGAGCCCTCCCAGTACTTC. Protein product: CASSLGVLREPSQYF.